This T cell receptor beta chain comes out of a study of shared clonotypes between healthy human individuals. Across the whole study: Donors had three CD4 naive, three CD4 memory, two CD8 naive and one CD8 memory plate apiece. Study results and caveats: Sampling covered blood only; tissue repertoires likely differ. Generally, estimated richness proved larger in naive subsets than it did in memory subsets. Incompleteness in sorted-subset sequencing, despite large depth, was shown by rarefaction.

Trimming shortened V by 5 bases and J by 6 bases, and 17 bases separated the two germline ends. Germline-derived CDR1 and CDR2 are SNHLY and FYNNEI. This CDR3 comprises 15 residues. Of note for this clone: No antigen is known for it.

Sequenced by immunoSEQ multiplex PCR; TCRdb stores in-frame clones only, minus some. The data show about 2.3 million clones, under 95% seen once. The chain recombines TRBV2 with TRBJ2-1; no clear D. The sequencing input was naive CD4+ T cells from PBMCs. Regarding subset: CD45RA+ positively selected. This clonotype was sampled from a man younger than 35 in good health. Some clones in this sample may be carry-over from other donors' samples. CDR3 region: CASSSAQTTINEQFF. CDR3 coding DNA: TGTGCCAGCAGTTCGGCGCAAACCACAATCAATGAGCAGTTCTTC.